Presented here are 18 T cell receptor beta chains from one specimen sequenced in a study of T cell responses to AZD1222 COVID-19 vaccine. Measured with immunoSEQ multiplex PCR; TCRdb has only the in-frame clones, and not every one. The sample consists of about 120,000 clones, roughly nine tenths of them appearing once. The sequences come from peripheral blood, collected 28 days after the second AZD1222 dose. The receptors stem from an adult who received the AZD1222 COVID-19 vaccine.

In DNA, the CDR3 is TGTGCCAGCAGCAACGTCCCGGGACAGGGCAACACCGGGGAGCTGTTTTTT. Its translation: CASSNVPGQGNTGELFF. The rearrangement joins TRBV5-4 to TRBJ2-2; 9 bases fit TRBD1. Germline V gene data show CDR1 as SGHNT and CDR2 as YYREEE (reference sequence). Trimming at V came to 4 bases and at J to 2 bases, leaving 9 bases not matched to a gene. This CDR3 contains 17 residues.

The chain's CDR3 is CASREFSGNTIYF. The CDR3 DNA sequence: TGTGCCAGCAGGGAGTTCTCTGGAAACACCATATATTTT. The chain combines TRBV6-6 with TRBJ1-3; D remains ambiguous. CDR1 MNHNY and CDR2 SVGAGI come from the germline V gene (reference sequence). CDR3 length: 13 amino acids. Deletions cut 6 bases from V and 0 bases from J, with 6 bases between.

The gene calls are TRBV4-1 and TRBJ2-3; 8 nucleotides match TRBD2. J was trimmed by 3 bases and V by 2 bases; bases with no gene match: 7. CDR1 is MGHRA and CDR2 is YSYEKL in the germline V gene. This CDR3 spans 16 amino acids. This CDR3 reads CASSQPLAGTTDTQYF. CDR3 nucleotides: TGCGCCAGCAGCCAACCTCTAGCGGGCACGACAGATACGCAGTATTTT.

The J gene is TRBJ1-2, the V gene TRBV6-1; 7 bases map to TRBD1. With V trimmed by 5 bases and J by 1 base, 4 bases remained unmatched. The CDR3 spans 14 residues. Looked up from germline, CDR1 is MNHNS and CDR2 is SASEGT. CDR3: CASSLGDSNYGYTF. In DNA form, the CDR3 reads TGTGCCAGCAGTTTGGGGGACAGTAACTATGGCTACACCTTC.

Worth noting for this clone: One end of the junction does not line up with germline, which may come from a read error. The V gene is TRBV7-7, the J gene TRBJ2-5, with D uncertain. The germline V gene has CDR1 SSHAT and CDR2 FNYEAQ (reference sequence). The CDR3 spans 15 residues. DNA for the CDR3: TGTGCTAGCAGCCCGAGGAGTGGGAACCAAGAGACCCAGTACTTC. This codes for CASSPRSGNQETQYF.

V gene TRBV7-8 combines with J gene TRBJ2-2; 7 nucleotides line up with TRBD2. This CDR3 spans 14 amino acids. The germline V gene has CDR1 SGHVS and CDR2 FQNEAQ. Trimming at V came to 0 bases and at J to 6 bases, leaving 1 base not matched to a gene. This CDR3 is CASSLAGGAGELFF. The DNA of the CDR3 is TGTGCCAGCAGCTTAGCGGGAGGGGCCGGGGAGCTGTTTTTT.

The V and J genes are TRBV18 and TRBJ2-7; TRBD2 matches at 7 bases. Germline V gives CDR1 KGHSH, CDR2 LQKENI. V was clipped by 4 bases and J by 3 bases; unmatched bases: 9. The CDR3 contains 15 residues. The CDR3 reads CASSRPGLPNYEQYF. In nucleotides, the CDR3 is TGTGCCAGCTCACGACCGGGACTACCGAACTACGAGCAGTACTTC. Full variable domain (missing parts from reference TRBV18 and TRBJ2-7): NAGVMQNPRHLVRRRGQEARLRCSPMKGHSHVYWYRQLPEEGLKFMVYLQKENIIDESGMPKERFSAEFPKEGPSILRIQQVVRGDSAAYFCASSRPGLPNYEQYFGPGTRLTVT.

The chain couples TRBV19 to TRBJ1-2; no reliable D call. CDR1 LNHDA and CDR2 SQIVND come from the germline V gene (reference sequence). Deletions cut 5 bases from V and 0 bases from J, with 10 bases between. This CDR3 spans 14 amino acids. In nucleotides, the CDR3 is TGTGCCAGTAGTTTTACAACCACTAACTATGGCTACACCTTC. Protein sequence: CASSFTTTNYGYTF.

This clone has more than one count but fewer than ten. The chain joins TRBV27 to TRBJ2-2; D remains unclear. V shed 0 bases and J shed 4 bases, with 3 bases lying between them. Germline CDR1 reads MNHEY; CDR2 reads SMNVEV (reference sequence). The CDR3 has 13 amino acids. The CDR3: CASSLSATGELFF. CDR3 sequence (DNA): TGTGCCAGCAGTTTATCGGCCACCGGGGAGCTGTTTTTT.

The rearrangement joins TRBV2 to TRBJ2-3; D gene ambiguous. V was shortened by 6 bases and J by 0 bases, with 13 bases between the two germline ends. Germline V gene data show CDR1 as SNHLY and CDR2 as FYNNEI. The CDR3 spans 15 residues. CDR3: CASRAVLSSTDTQYF. The CDR3 coding sequence is TGTGCCAGCAGGGCAGTCCTATCTAGCACAGATACGCAGTATTTT.

There are a few counts of this clone. The chain links TRBV6-4 to TRBJ2-3, with TRBD2 matching over 10 bases. This CDR3 has 16 amino acids. The V segment lost 0 bases and the J segment 4 bases; nucleotides outside the gene matches: 4. CDR1 and CDR2 (germline): MRHNA, SNTAGT. CDR3 coding DNA: TGTGCCAGCAGTGACTCGAGCGGGAGGGGTGCAGATACGCAGTATTTT. Its protein product is CASSDSSGRGADTQYF.

With regard to this clone: This CDR3 is also generated by other DNA sequences in the sample. The rearrangement uses TRBV21-1 and TRBJ2-1; TRBD2 is the table's D call and was not checked against the DNA. TRBV21-1 is listed as a pseudogene. The CDR3 covers 17 residues. The DNA of the CDR3 is TGTGCCAGCAAGCTATTGCCGACTAGCGGGATTAACAATGAGCAATTCTTC. This encodes CASKLLPTSGINNEQFF.

This chain uses TRBV3-1 (or the pseudogene TRBV3-2) with TRBJ1-1, with D uncertain. Germline lookup yields CDR1 LGHDT and CDR2 YNNKEL (reference sequence). This CDR3 contains 14 residues. Trimming pared 1 base from V and 1 base from J, leaving 7 bases between. The CDR3 is CASSQGGKNTEAFF. CDR3 nucleotides: TGTGCCAGCAGCCAAGGCGGTAAGAACACTGAAGCTTTCTTT.

This sequence joins TRBV3-1 (or the pseudogene TRBV3-2) and TRBJ1-3; D remains unclear. From germline, CDR1 is LGHDT and CDR2 YNNKEL (reference sequence). This CDR3 is built from 15 residues. V shed 0 bases and J shed 1 base, with 7 bases lying between them. CDR3 nucleotides: TGTGCCAGCAGCCAAGAGGGCATTTCTGGAAACACCATATATTTT. Protein product: CASSQEGISGNTIYF.

The V gene is TRBV18, the J gene TRBJ2-7; a weak D match, TRBD2 (6 bases). Germline CDR1 reads KGHSH; CDR2 reads LQKENI. Trimming pared 2 bases from V and 3 bases from J, leaving 17 bases between. This CDR3 contains 16 residues. The CDR3 spells CASSPFGTGSNYEQYF. DNA of the CDR3: TGTGCCAGCTCACCATTTGGGACCGGGAGTAACTACGAGCAGTACTTC.

The genes are TRBV12-3 or TRBV12-4 and TRBJ2-5, with D maybe TRBD2 (6 bases). CDR3 length equals 12 residues. Trimming removed 4 bases at V and 4 bases at J, with 7 bases between. The CDR3 DNA sequence: TGTGCCAGCAGTTCCGGGGGAGAGACCCAGTACTTC. Translation gives CASSSGGETQYF.

A single count supports this clone. The chain combines TRBV7-2 with TRBJ1-2, with D unresolved. Germline V CDR1 and CDR2: SGHTA, FQGNSA. The length of the CDR3 is 13 residues. V was shortened by 4 bases and J by 8 bases, with 14 bases between the two germline ends. The CDR3 protein is CASSSSGLRGYTF. The CDR3 DNA follows: TGTGCCAGCAGCTCCTCGGGTCTCCGGGGCTACACCTTC. Supplemented by reference TRBV7-2 and TRBJ1-2, the full variable domain reads GAGVSQSPSNKVTEKGKDVELRCDPISGHTALYWYRQSLGQGLEFLIYFQGNSAPDKSGLPSDRFSAERTGGSVSTLTIQRTQQEDSAVYLCASSSSGLRGYTFGSGTRLTVV.

This clone was detected a few times. This sequence joins TRBV14 and TRBJ2-1; D is perhaps TRBD2 (6 bases). The germline V gene has CDR1 SGHDN and CDR2 FVKESK. There are 14 residues in the CDR3. V was pared by 5 bases and J by 10 bases, with 18 bases between. Here the CDR3 reads CASSSRGIPGEQFF. The CDR3 bases are TGTGCCAGCAGCTCACGGGGGATACCCGGGGAGCAGTTCTTC.